The rows below give T cell receptor beta chains drawn from one sample of a study of Graves' ophthalmopathy and Graves' hyperthyroidism. A single record per CDR3 protein comes from TCRdb applying MiXCR to the multiplex PCR reads. Of 900,000 to 1,200,000 distinct CDR3 sequences listed, less than 45% are singletons. Sequencing was performed on peripheral blood or thyroid tissue (not recorded which). The receptors stem from an adult man with Graves' hyperthyroidism. Each CDR3 is given with its conserved first and last residue. The order of the fields is V gene, CDR3 length, D gene, J gene, clone size, CDR3 DNA, CDR3 protein. A D gene is named only where the DNA matches it firmly. Clone size is shown for a subset of rows, as once, few, many or a class of expanded clone.

V gene: TRBV29-1; CDR3 length: 13; D gene: .; J gene: TRBJ1-4; clone size: .; CDR3 DNA: TGCAGCGTTGGCCCTGGGGGTAATGAAAAACTGTTTTTT; CDR3 protein: CSVGPGGNEKLFF
V gene: TRBV7-2; CDR3 length: 16; D gene: .; J gene: TRBJ1-2; clone size: .; CDR3 DNA: TGTGCCAGCAGCCCCGGGCTCTTGCCCGGGGCGGGGACTATCTTCTTC; CDR3 protein: CASSPGLLPGAGTIFF
V gene: TRBV10-3; CDR3 length: 17; D gene: TRBD2; J gene: TRBJ2-5; clone size: .; CDR3 DNA: TGTGCCATCAGTGAGTCGACTGGGACTAGCGACCAAGAGACCCAGTACTTC; CDR3 protein: CAISESTGTSDQETQYF
V gene: TRBV10-3; CDR3 length: 12; D gene: .; J gene: TRBJ1-1; clone size: many; CDR3 DNA: TGTGCCATCAGTGAGTCCCCCACTGAAGCTTTCTTT; CDR3 protein: CAISESPTEAFF
V gene: TRBV12-3/TRBV12-4; CDR3 length: 14; D gene: .; J gene: TRBJ1-6; clone size: many; CDR3 DNA: TGTGCCAGCAGTTTCGGGCTCTATAATTCACCCCTCCACTTT; CDR3 protein: CASSFGLYNSPLHF
V gene: TRBV7-9; CDR3 length: 16; D gene: TRBD1; J gene: TRBJ2-5; clone size: .; CDR3 DNA: TGCGCCAGCAGCAAGAAAGCAGGACAGGGTGATGAGACCCAGTACTTC; CDR3 protein: CASSKKAGQGDETQYF
V gene: TRBV29-1; CDR3 length: 16; D gene: .; J gene: TRBJ1-3; clone size: many; CDR3 DNA: TGCAGCGTTGTTTGGGCTACAGGGTTCTCTGGAAACACCATATATTTT; CDR3 protein: CSVVWATGFSGNTIYF
V gene: TRBV7-9; CDR3 length: 13; D gene: .; J gene: TRBJ2-7; clone size: many; CDR3 DNA: TGTGCCAGCAGCCCCGGCCTGGATTACGAGCAGTACTTC; CDR3 protein: CASSPGLDYEQYF
V gene: TRBV25-1; CDR3 length: 14; D gene: TRBD1; J gene: TRBJ1-2; clone size: .; CDR3 DNA: TGTGCCAGCAGTGAATATACAGGGGGACGTGACTACACCTTC; CDR3 protein: CASSEYTGGRDYTF
V gene: TRBV6-6; CDR3 length: 14; D gene: .; J gene: TRBJ1-2; clone size: .; CDR3 DNA: TGTGCCAGCAGTTCCGCGCCTCGGTCAAACGGCTACACCTTC; CDR3 protein: CASSSAPRSNGYTF
V gene: TRBV20-1; CDR3 length: 8; D gene: .; J gene: TRBJ1-4; clone size: .; CDR3 DNA: TGCAGTGCTAGAGAGGACAACTTT; CDR3 protein: CSAREDNF
V gene: TRBV20-1; CDR3 length: 14; D gene: .; J gene: TRBJ1-6; clone size: .; CDR3 DNA: TGCAGTGCTAGAGATCGGGGGGCTTATTCACCCCTCCACTTT; CDR3 protein: CSARDRGAYSPLHF
V gene: TRBV10-1; CDR3 length: 16; D gene: TRBD2; J gene: TRBJ2-7; clone size: many; CDR3 DNA: TGCGCCAGCAGCCGCGGAGGGGGCGGGAGGGCAGTCGAGCAGTACTTC; CDR3 protein: CASSRGGGGRAVEQYF
V gene: TRBV12-3/TRBV12-4; CDR3 length: 14; D gene: TRBD2; J gene: TRBJ2-2; clone size: .; CDR3 DNA: TGTGCCAGCAGTCCGGCGGGAGGCTCCGGGGAGCTGTTTTTT; CDR3 protein: CASSPAGGSGELFF
V gene: TRBV7-2; CDR3 length: 16; D gene: .; J gene: TRBJ2-7; clone size: .; CDR3 DNA: TGTGCCAGCAGCTTACCGGGGACTGAATCGACCTACGAGCAGTACTTC; CDR3 protein: CASSLPGTESTYEQYF
V gene: TRBV19; CDR3 length: 15; D gene: .; J gene: TRBJ2-3; clone size: .; CDR3 DNA: TGTGCCACCCGGGACCGTTCCTCTAGCACAGATACGCAGTATTTT; CDR3 protein: CATRDRSSSTDTQYF
V gene: TRBV5-6; CDR3 length: 16; D gene: .; J gene: TRBJ2-7; clone size: .; CDR3 DNA: TGTGCCAGCAGCGGAAACAGGGAAGACATATCCTACGAGCAGTACTTC; CDR3 protein: CASSGNREDISYEQYF
V gene: TRBV11-3; CDR3 length: 16; D gene: TRBD1; J gene: TRBJ2-2; clone size: .; CDR3 DNA: TGTGCCAGCAGCTTAGGGGACAGGATAGTTCCCGGGGAGCTGTTTTTT; CDR3 protein: CASSLGDRIVPGELFF
V gene: TRBV20-1; CDR3 length: 17; D gene: TRBD2; J gene: TRBJ2-5; clone size: .; CDR3 DNA: TGCAGTGCCACCGAGTTGGGGCTAGCGGGGGGGGTGGTGACCCAGTACTTC; CDR3 protein: CSATELGLAGGVVTQYF
V gene: TRBV20-1; CDR3 length: 11; D gene: .; J gene: TRBJ1-2; clone size: many; CDR3 DNA: TGCAGTGCTCGGGCAGGGCCCGGCTACACCTTC; CDR3 protein: CSARAGPGYTF
V gene: TRBV5-4; CDR3 length: 17; D gene: TRBD2; J gene: TRBJ2-2; clone size: .; CDR3 DNA: TGTGCCAGCAGCTTGGAAAGCGGGAGGGCCCACACCGGGGAGCTGTTTTTT; CDR3 protein: CASSLESGRAHTGELFF
V gene: TRBV29-1; CDR3 length: 10; D gene: .; J gene: TRBJ1-1; clone size: .; CDR3 DNA: TGCAGCGTTTCAAGGGCGCAAGCTTTCTTT; CDR3 protein: CSVSRAQAFF
V gene: TRBV7-2; CDR3 length: 15; D gene: .; J gene: TRBJ1-5; clone size: many; CDR3 DNA: TGTGCCAGCAGCTTACTGGGGGGCAGTGGGCAGCCCCAGCATTTT; CDR3 protein: CASSLLGGSGQPQHF
V gene: TRBV20-1; CDR3 length: 12; D gene: .; J gene: TRBJ2-2; clone size: .; CDR3 DNA: TGCAGTGCTCCCCGTAATCTCGGGGAGCTGTTTTTT; CDR3 protein: CSAPRNLGELFF
V gene: TRBV14; CDR3 length: 16; D gene: .; J gene: TRBJ2-5; clone size: .; CDR3 DNA: TGTGCCAGCAGCCAAGTAAGATTGGACTCCCCGTTGACCCAGTACTTC; CDR3 protein: CASSQVRLDSPLTQYF
V gene: TRBV25-1; CDR3 length: 15; D gene: .; J gene: TRBJ1-4; clone size: many; CDR3 DNA: TGTGCCAGCAGCGGCTATCGGGACCAGGGGGAAAAACTGTTTTTT; CDR3 protein: CASSGYRDQGEKLFF
V gene: TRBV2; CDR3 length: 14; D gene: .; J gene: TRBJ2-1; clone size: .; CDR3 DNA: TGTGCCAGCAGTCCCCGACACCTTGACGGTGAGCAGTTCTTC; CDR3 protein: CASSPRHLDGEQFF
V gene: TRBV20-1; CDR3 length: 15; D gene: .; J gene: TRBJ1-2; clone size: many; CDR3 DNA: TGCAGTGCTAAAGCCACAGGGCCCGTTGGAGGTGGCTACACCTTC; CDR3 protein: CSAKATGPVGGGYTF
V gene: TRBV20-1; CDR3 length: 16; D gene: TRBD1; J gene: TRBJ1-2; clone size: many; CDR3 DNA: TGCAGTGCTAGAGATCTACAGGGGGCGCAGAGCTATGGCTACACCTTC; CDR3 protein: CSARDLQGAQSYGYTF
V gene: TRBV29-1; CDR3 length: 13; D gene: TRBD2; J gene: TRBJ2-7; clone size: .; CDR3 DNA: TGCAGCGTTGGGAGTGGGAGGGCTGGAGAGCAGTACTTC; CDR3 protein: CSVGSGRAGEQYF
V gene: TRBV6-5; CDR3 length: 15; D gene: .; J gene: TRBJ1-2; clone size: few; CDR3 DNA: TGTGCCAGCAGTACCCCCGACAGCACAGGCTATGGCTACACCTTC; CDR3 protein: CASSTPDSTGYGYTF
V gene: TRBV20-1; CDR3 length: 14; D gene: .; J gene: TRBJ1-1; clone size: .; CDR3 DNA: TGCAGTGCTAGAACGGGGGGGGCATTACCTGAAGCTTTCTTT; CDR3 protein: CSARTGGALPEAFF
V gene: TRBV27; CDR3 length: 13; D gene: .; J gene: TRBJ1-1; clone size: many; CDR3 DNA: TGTGCCAGCAGTCCCGCCGTCCCCACTGAAGCTTTCTTT; CDR3 protein: CASSPAVPTEAFF
V gene: TRBV10-3; CDR3 length: 14; D gene: .; J gene: TRBJ1-6; clone size: many; CDR3 DNA: TGTGCCATCAGTGAAGAGACCATTAATTCACCCCTCCACTTT; CDR3 protein: CAISEETINSPLHF
V gene: TRBV5-1; CDR3 length: 13; D gene: .; J gene: TRBJ2-5; clone size: many; CDR3 DNA: TGCGCCAGCAGCTTGGTTCCGTGGGAGACCCAGTACTTC; CDR3 protein: CASSLVPWETQYF
V gene: TRBV6-5; CDR3 length: 15; D gene: .; J gene: TRBJ2-2; clone size: .; CDR3 DNA: TGTGCCAGCATCCCCCCATCCGGGGGCAACGGGGAGCTGTTTTTT; CDR3 protein: CASIPPSGGNGELFF
V gene: TRBV5-1; CDR3 length: 13; D gene: TRBD2; J gene: TRBJ2-7; clone size: many; CDR3 DNA: TGCGCCAGCAGCTTATCGGGAGGACACAGGCATTACTTC; CDR3 protein: CASSLSGGHRHYF
V gene: TRBV10-2; CDR3 length: 13; D gene: .; J gene: TRBJ1-5; clone size: .; CDR3 DNA: TGCGCCAGCAGTGACGGACTCAATCAGCCCCAGCATTTT; CDR3 protein: CASSDGLNQPQHF
V gene: TRBV19; CDR3 length: 16; D gene: .; J gene: TRBJ1-5; clone size: .; CDR3 DNA: TGTGCCAGTAGTCGGCGGGGTACCAATAGCAATCAGCCCCAGCATTTT; CDR3 protein: CASSRRGTNSNQPQHF
V gene: TRBV5-1; CDR3 length: 14; D gene: .; J gene: TRBJ2-1; clone size: .; CDR3 DNA: TGCGCCAGCAGCTTGGCCTACACCGACAATGAGCAGTTCTTC; CDR3 protein: CASSLAYTDNEQFF
V gene: TRBV25-1; CDR3 length: 14; D gene: .; J gene: TRBJ1-6; clone size: few; CDR3 DNA: TGTGCCAGCAGTGCCCAGCACCTGGGCGAGCCCCTCCACTTT; CDR3 protein: CASSAQHLGEPLHF
V gene: TRBV7-2; CDR3 length: 13; D gene: .; J gene: TRBJ2-7; clone size: many; CDR3 DNA: TGTGCCAGCAGCTTAGATACATTCAGGGAGCAGTACTTC; CDR3 protein: CASSLDTFREQYF
V gene: TRBV11-2; CDR3 length: 14; D gene: .; J gene: TRBJ2-7; clone size: .; CDR3 DNA: TGTGCCAGCAGCTCAACAAACAGTCCCCACGAGCAGTACTTC; CDR3 protein: CASSSTNSPHEQYF
V gene: TRBV29-1; CDR3 length: 12; D gene: .; J gene: TRBJ1-4; clone size: .; CDR3 DNA: TGCAGCGTTGTCGGGGGGAGTGAAAAACTGTTTTTT; CDR3 protein: CSVVGGSEKLFF
V gene: TRBV7-8; CDR3 length: 15; D gene: TRBD1; J gene: TRBJ1-6; clone size: many; CDR3 DNA: TGTGCCAGCAGGAGTGGGACAGGGGGTAATTCACCCCTCCACTTT; CDR3 protein: CASRSGTGGNSPLHF
V gene: TRBV7-9; CDR3 length: 15; D gene: TRBD2; J gene: TRBJ2-7; clone size: many; CDR3 DNA: TGTGCCAGCAGCTCTCGGACTAGCGGAGAATACGAGCAGTACTTC; CDR3 protein: CASSSRTSGEYEQYF
V gene: TRBV6-5; CDR3 length: 12; D gene: .; J gene: TRBJ1-2; clone size: .; CDR3 DNA: TGTGCCAGCAGTTACGCTCAGGGGAGCTACACCTTC; CDR3 protein: CASSYAQGSYTF
V gene: TRBV7-2; CDR3 length: 17; D gene: TRBD2; J gene: TRBJ2-5; clone size: many; CDR3 DNA: TGTGCCAGCAGCTTAGTGACTAGCGGAGCAAGCCAAGAGACCCAGTACTTC; CDR3 protein: CASSLVTSGASQETQYF
V gene: TRBV20-1; CDR3 length: 15; D gene: .; J gene: TRBJ1-5; clone size: .; CDR3 DNA: TGCAGTGCTAGGTCGGTGGCGGGGATCGGTGAGACCCAGCATTTT; CDR3 protein: CSARSVAGIGETQHF
V gene: TRBV19; CDR3 length: 14; D gene: TRBD1; J gene: TRBJ2-6; clone size: many; CDR3 DNA: TGTGCCAGTAGAGACAGGGCTGGGGCCAACGTCCTGACTTTC; CDR3 protein: CASRDRAGANVLTF
V gene: TRBV7-9; CDR3 length: 15; D gene: .; J gene: TRBJ2-5; clone size: many; CDR3 DNA: TGTGCCAGCAGCTCCGGGACCGTTGGGCAAGAGACCCAGTACTTC; CDR3 protein: CASSSGTVGQETQYF
V gene: TRBV10-3; CDR3 length: 12; D gene: .; J gene: TRBJ2-5; clone size: .; CDR3 DNA: TGTGCCATCAGTGAGGCCGAAGAGACCCAGTACTTC; CDR3 protein: CAISEAEETQYF
V gene: TRBV29-1; CDR3 length: 13; D gene: .; J gene: TRBJ1-2; clone size: many; CDR3 DNA: TGCAGCGTCGAGACGACTTCAGCTTATGGCTACACCTTC; CDR3 protein: CSVETTSAYGYTF
V gene: TRBV24-1; CDR3 length: 20; D gene: TRBD2; J gene: TRBJ2-5; clone size: .; CDR3 DNA: TGTGCCACCAGTGCTGCGGGACTAGCGGGAGGCCCAGGGCGGCAAGAGACCCAGTACTTC; CDR3 protein: CATSAAGLAGGPGRQETQYF
V gene: TRBV7-2; CDR3 length: 16; D gene: .; J gene: TRBJ2-7; clone size: many; CDR3 DNA: TGTGCCAGCAGCTTAACGGATCGCCTACCCAACTACGAGCAGTACTTC; CDR3 protein: CASSLTDRLPNYEQYF
V gene: TRBV4-3; CDR3 length: 19; D gene: TRBD1; J gene: TRBJ1-6; clone size: few; CDR3 DNA: TGCGCCAGCAGCCAAGATCAACAGGGGGGAGCTCCTGTTAATTCACCCCTCCACTTT; CDR3 protein: CASSQDQQGGAPVNSPLHF
V gene: TRBV5-6; CDR3 length: 16; D gene: TRBD1; J gene: TRBJ1-5; clone size: few; CDR3 DNA: TGTGCCAGCAGCTCAGCGGGACAGGGGCTTCATCAGCCCCAGCATTTT; CDR3 protein: CASSSAGQGLHQPQHF
V gene: TRBV4-1; CDR3 length: 16; D gene: .; J gene: TRBJ1-5; clone size: few; CDR3 DNA: TGCGCCAGCAGCCAGGCTAGGACGGATGCCTTTGGGCCCCAGCATTTT; CDR3 protein: CASSQARTDAFGPQHF
V gene: TRBV20-1; CDR3 length: 15; D gene: .; J gene: TRBJ2-5; clone size: few; CDR3 DNA: TGCAGTGCTAGAGATACGGGGGCTAGCGAAGAGACCCAGTACTTC; CDR3 protein: CSARDTGASEETQYF